The source of this T cell receptor beta chain is a study of identical twins. TCRdb re-called the 5' RACE reads through MiXCR, storing one row per CDR3 protein. This sample has 460,000 or so distinct CDR3 sequences, with 14% found just once. Overall study results and limits: Reduced insertions were recorded for abundant cord blood beta clonotypes, with no such pattern in memory repertoires. Conclusions were based on cross-sectional statistical analysis, without following the same donors. Models came in too low on out-of-frame TCR alpha sharing in monozygotic twins. There is a chance that invariant MAIT and iNKT cells partially muddied zero-insertion analyses.

The CDR3 totals 14 residues. In germline, CDR1 is SGDLS, CDR2 YYNGEE. V shed 4 bases, J shed 8 bases, and the junction held 7 bases outside the gene matches. This clonotype was seen a few times. Its antigen is currently unknown. The same data also contributed to another study, on yellow fever vaccine responses in identical twins.

This receptor was obtained from a young woman in good health. Sequenced: CD4+ T cells sorted from blood. This chain joins TRBV9 and TRBJ1-4, with 8 bases matching TRBD1. In DNA form, the CDR3 reads TGTGCCAGCAGCAACGACAGGGGAGTGGAAAAACTGTTTTTT. Amino acid sequence: CASSNDRGVEKLFF.